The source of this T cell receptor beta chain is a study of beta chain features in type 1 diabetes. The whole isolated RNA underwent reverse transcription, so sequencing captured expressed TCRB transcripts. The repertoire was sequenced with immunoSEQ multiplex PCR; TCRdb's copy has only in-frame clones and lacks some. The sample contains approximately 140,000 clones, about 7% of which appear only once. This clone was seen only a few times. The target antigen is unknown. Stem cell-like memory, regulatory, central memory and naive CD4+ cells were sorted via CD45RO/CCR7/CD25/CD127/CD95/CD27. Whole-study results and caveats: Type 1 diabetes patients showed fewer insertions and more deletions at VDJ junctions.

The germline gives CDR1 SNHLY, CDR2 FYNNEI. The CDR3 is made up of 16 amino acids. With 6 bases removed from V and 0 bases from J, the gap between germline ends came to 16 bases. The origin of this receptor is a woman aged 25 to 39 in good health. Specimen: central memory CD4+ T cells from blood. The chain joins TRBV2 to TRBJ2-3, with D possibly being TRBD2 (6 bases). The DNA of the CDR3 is TGTGCCAGCAGGCGGGACGGACCTTCTAGCACAGATACGCAGTATTTT. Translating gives CASRRDGPSSTDTQYF.